This passage covers 2 T cell receptor beta chains from one sample sequenced in a study of radiotherapy plus CTLA-4 blockade in lung cancer. TCRdb keeps only in-frame clones here, not all; method: immunoSEQ multiplex PCR. The table has roughly 100,000 clones, about 85% seen once. This specimen consisted of peripheral blood, obtained from a patient treated with radiotherapy plus ipilimumab. All receptors come from a human donor with non-small cell lung cancer that progressed on radiotherapy plus ipilimumab. Some clones in this sample may be carry-over from other donors' samples.

The chain has TRBV5-8 and TRBJ1-6; D call uncertain. The CDR3 runs 14 residues. Germline V CDR1 and CDR2: SGHTS, YDEGEE. The V end was cut by 2 bases, the J end by 6 bases, with 9 bases between. The DNA of the CDR3 is TGTGCCAGCAGCTTTCCCGGGCTTAATTCACCCCTCCACTTT. Protein sequence: CASSFPGLNSPLHF.

The rearrangement uses TRBV4-1 and TRBJ1-6; 7 positions match TRBD1. Germline trimming cut 0 bases from V and 0 bases from J; bases unmatched to any gene: 8. The CDR3 is 19 residues long. From germline, CDR1 is MGHRA and CDR2 YSYEKL. This CDR3 is CASSQDWARGVSYNSPLHF. DNA of the CDR3: TGCGCCAGCAGCCAAGATTGGGCCAGGGGGGTCTCCTATAATTCACCCCTCCACTTT.